This TCR beta chain was profiled in a study of human T cells and chemical hapten exposure. Study summary: Donors were sensitized with 2% DPC on the upper inner arm.

Library construction involved attaching unique molecular identifiers to individual cDNA molecules, which allowed quantitative, reproducible TCR counting. Original data processing: Counts of TCRs in each sample centred on a median of approximately 96,000 and extended from around 25,000 to 690,000. TCRdb re-derived calls from the RACE reads in MiXCR, one entry per CDR3 protein. The V and J calls here are based on TCRdb, not the publication. The sample lists approximately 370,000 distinct CDR3 sequences; 5.5% were seen once. As for time point: pre-sensitization, week 0. Treatment of the sample: therapeutic diphenylcyclopropenone sensitization with weekly scalp DPC. Non-pregnant alopecia patients aged 18 to 70, suitable for DPC therapy. The receptor's source is a woman aged 18-30 years with alopecia areata. Some clones in this sample may be carry-over from other donors' samples. The sequencing here drew on whole blood, taken in connection with sensitization to the hapten diphenylcyclopropenone (DPC).

CDR3 loop: CASSGGPPGTPQHF. In DNA form, the CDR3 reads TGTGCCAGCAGCGGGGGCCCCCCAGGGACGCCCCAGCATTTT. This rearrangement joins TRBV7-2 to TRBJ1-5, with a possible D match to TRBD1 (6 bases). The V and J ends lost 5 bases and 9 bases respectively, with 17 bases between them. CDR3 length: 14 residues. From germline, CDR1 is SGHTA and CDR2 FQGNSA.